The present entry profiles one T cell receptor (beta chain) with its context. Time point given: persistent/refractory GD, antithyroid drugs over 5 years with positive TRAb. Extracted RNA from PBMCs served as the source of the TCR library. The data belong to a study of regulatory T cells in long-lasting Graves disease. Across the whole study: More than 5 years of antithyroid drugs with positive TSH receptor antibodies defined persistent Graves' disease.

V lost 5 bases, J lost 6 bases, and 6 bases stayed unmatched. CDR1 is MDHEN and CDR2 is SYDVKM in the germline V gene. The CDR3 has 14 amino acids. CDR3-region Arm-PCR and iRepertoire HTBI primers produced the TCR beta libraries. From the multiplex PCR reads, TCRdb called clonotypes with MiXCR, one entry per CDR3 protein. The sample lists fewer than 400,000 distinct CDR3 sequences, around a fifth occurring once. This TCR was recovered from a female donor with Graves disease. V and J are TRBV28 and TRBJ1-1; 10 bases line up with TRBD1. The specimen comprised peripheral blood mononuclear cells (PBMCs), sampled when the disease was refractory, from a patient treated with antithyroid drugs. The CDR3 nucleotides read TGTGCCAGCAGTCTGACCGGACAGGGGGCTGAAGCTTTCTTT. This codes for CASSLTGQGAEAFF.